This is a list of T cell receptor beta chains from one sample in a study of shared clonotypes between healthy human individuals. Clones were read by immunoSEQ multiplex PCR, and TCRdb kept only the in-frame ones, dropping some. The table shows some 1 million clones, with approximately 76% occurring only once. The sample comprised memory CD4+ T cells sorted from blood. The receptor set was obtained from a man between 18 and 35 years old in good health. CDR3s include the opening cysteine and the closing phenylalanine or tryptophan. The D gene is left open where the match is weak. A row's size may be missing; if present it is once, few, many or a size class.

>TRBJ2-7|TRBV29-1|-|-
CSVVQQSSEQYF
TGCAGCGTTGTACAGCAATCCAGCGAGCAGTACTTC
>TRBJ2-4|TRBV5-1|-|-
CASSLGGTAKNIQYF
TGCGCCAGCAGCTTGGGTGGGACAGCCAAAAACATTCAGTACTTC
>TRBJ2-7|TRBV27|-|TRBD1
CASRLRGGGLLTSYEQYF
TGTGCCAGCAGGCTAAGAGGGGGCGGTCTATTAACCTCCTACGAGCAGTACTTC
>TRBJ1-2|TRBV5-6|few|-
CASSLVGVDGYTF
TGTGCCAGCAGCTTGGTAGGGGTTGATGGCTACACCTTC
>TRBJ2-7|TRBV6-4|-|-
CASSDSGGALREQYF
TGTGCCAGCAGTGACTCGGGGGGGGCTCTCCGGGAGCAGTACTTC
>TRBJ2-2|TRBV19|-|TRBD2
CASKGASGLNTGELFF
TGTGCCAGTAAAGGGGCTAGCGGGTTGAACACCGGGGAGCTGTTTTTT
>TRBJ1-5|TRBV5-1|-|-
CASSLDSSSNQPQHF
TGCGCCAGCAGCTTGGACTCGTCTAGCAATCAGCCCCAGCATTTT
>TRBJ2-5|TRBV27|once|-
CASSFTGTQETQYF
TGTGCCAGCAGTTTCACAGGGACCCAAGAGACCCAGTACTTC
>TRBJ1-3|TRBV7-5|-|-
CASSLLTSGNTIYF
TGTGCCAGCAGCTTGTTAACCTCTGGAAACACCATATATTTT
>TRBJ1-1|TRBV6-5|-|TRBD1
CASRRTGGKAFF
TGTGCCAGCAGACGCACAGGGGGCAAAGCTTTCTTT
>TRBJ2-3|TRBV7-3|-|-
CASSRTGNTDTQYF
TGTGCCAGCAGCCGAACTGGGAACACAGATACGCAGTATTTT
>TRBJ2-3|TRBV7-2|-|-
CASSWGVGGAGTDTQYF
TGTGCCAGCAGCTGGGGCGTAGGGGGCGCGGGGACAGATACGCAGTATTTT
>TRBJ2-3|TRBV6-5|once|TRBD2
CASSPGTSQHTQYF
TGTGCCAGCAGCCCCGGGACTAGTCAACATACGCAGTATTTT
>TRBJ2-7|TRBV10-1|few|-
CASSRDSSSSEQYF
TGCGCCAGCAGCAGGGACTCCTCCAGCTCCGAGCAGTACTTC
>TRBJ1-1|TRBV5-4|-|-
CASSSGTKRLMNTEAFF
TGTGCCAGCAGCTCAGGAACTAAAAGACTTATGAACACTGAAGCTTTCTTT
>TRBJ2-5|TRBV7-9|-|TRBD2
CASSFSGGGQETQYF
TGTGCCAGCAGCTTCTCCGGCGGGGGGCAAGAGACCCAGTACTTC
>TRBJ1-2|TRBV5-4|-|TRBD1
CASSFYGTGVGYTF
TGTGCCAGCAGCTTCTACGGGACAGGGGTTGGCTACACCTTC
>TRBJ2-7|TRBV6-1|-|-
CASSELWDQTYEQYF
TGTGCCAGCAGTGAATTATGGGACCAAACCTACGAGCAGTACTTC
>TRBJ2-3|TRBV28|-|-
CASRVGDTQYF
TGTGCCAGCCGGGTCGGAGATACGCAGTATTTT
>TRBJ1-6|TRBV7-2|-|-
CASSFAGTQGSPLHF
TGTGCCAGCAGCTTTGCCGGGACACAGGGTTCACCCCTCCACTTT
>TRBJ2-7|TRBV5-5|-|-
CASSQKAVGDEQYF
TGTGCCAGCAGCCAAAAGGCGGTGGGGGACGAGCAGTACTTC
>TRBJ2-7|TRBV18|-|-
CASSPSAGLGEQYF
TGTGCCAGCTCACCGAGTGCGGGGCTCGGGGAGCAGTACTTC
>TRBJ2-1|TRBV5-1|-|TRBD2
CASSLSGTRAYNEQFF
TGCGCCAGCAGCTTGTCCGGGACTAGGGCCTACAATGAGCAGTTCTTC
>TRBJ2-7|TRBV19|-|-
CASRRGPDYEQYF
TGTGCCAGTAGGCGCGGACCCGACTACGAGCAGTACTTC
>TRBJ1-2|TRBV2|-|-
CASSENGRLLGGYTF
TGTGCCAGCAGTGAAAACGGGCGATTGTTGGGTGGCTACACCTTC
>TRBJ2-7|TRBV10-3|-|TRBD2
CAIRGLAGESYEQYF
TGTGCCATCAGGGGACTAGCGGGAGAGTCCTACGAGCAGTACTTC
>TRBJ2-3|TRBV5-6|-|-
CASSLDRRLRTDTQYF
TGTGCCAGCAGCTTGGACAGGCGCCTCCGCACAGATACGCAGTATTTT
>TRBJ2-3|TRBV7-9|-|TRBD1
CASSVLQGEITDTQYF
TGTGCCAGCAGCGTCCTCCAGGGGGAAATCACAGATACGCAGTATTTT
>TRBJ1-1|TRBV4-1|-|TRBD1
CASSSRQGTEAFF
TGCGCCAGCAGCTCCCGACAGGGGACTGAAGCTTTCTTT
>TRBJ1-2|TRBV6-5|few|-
CASSYSEDSARGYTF
TGTGCCAGCAGTTACTCGGAGGACTCCGCCCGCGGCTACACCTTC
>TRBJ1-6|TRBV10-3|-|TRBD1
CAISEGQGNSPLHF
TGTGCCATCAGTGAGGGACAGGGGAATTCACCCCTCCACTTT
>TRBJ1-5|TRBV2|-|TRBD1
CASSGTALATQPQHF
TGTGCCAGCAGCGGGACAGCGCTTGCGACTCAGCCCCAGCATTTT
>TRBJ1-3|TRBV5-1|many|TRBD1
CASSNLPTGTGNTIYF
TGCGCCAGCAGCAACCTCCCGACAGGGACTGGAAACACCATATATTTT
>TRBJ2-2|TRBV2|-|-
CASSETETFAGELFF
TGTGCCAGCAGTGAGACAGAGACCTTTGCCGGGGAGCTGTTTTTT
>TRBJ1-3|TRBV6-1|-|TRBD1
CASRIGTEPGNTIYF
TGTGCCAGCAGGATAGGGACAGAACCTGGAAACACCATATATTTT
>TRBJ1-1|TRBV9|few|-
CASSVGRGNTEAFF
TGTGCCAGCAGCGTTGGCAGAGGGAACACTGAAGCTTTCTTT
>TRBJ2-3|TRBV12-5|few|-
CASGLGQTSTDTQYF
TGTGCTAGTGGTTTGGGACAGACCAGCACAGATACGCAGTATTTT
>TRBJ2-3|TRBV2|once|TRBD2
CASSLLAGGYSGTDTQYF
TGTGCCAGCAGTCTTCTAGCGGGGGGGTACTCGGGAACAGATACGCAGTATTTT
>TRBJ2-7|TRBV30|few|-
CAWSAGRGREQYF
TGTGCCTGGAGTGCTGGCAGGGGGAGGGAGCAGTACTTC
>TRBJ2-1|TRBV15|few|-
CATSRGNEQFF
TGTGCCACCAGCCGGGGCAATGAGCAGTTCTTC
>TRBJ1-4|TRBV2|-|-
CASAGWGNNEKLFF
TGTGCCAGCGCAGGATGGGGAAATAATGAAAAACTGTTTTTT